These T cell receptor beta chains were read from a single sample in a study of vaccination and CD4 T cells after COVID-19. Each CDR3 protein gets one entry after TCRdb re-called the PCR reads with MiXCR. The data show about 5,500 distinct CDR3 sequences, around 32% seen once. No antigen has been identified for these receptors. The sample was CD4+ T cells from blood, cultured in vitro, taken after SARS-CoV-2 vaccination. The origin of the receptors is a human donor who had recovered from COVID-19. Each CDR3 is given with its conserved first and last residue. The D gene is left open where the match is weak. A clone size is listed for some rows: how often the clone was seen (once, few, many), or a class if it is expanded.

14	-	TRBV2	few	TRBJ2-5	CASSVAGWGETQYF	TGTGCCAGCAGTGTGGCCGGATGGGGAGAGACCCAGTACTTC
17	TRBD1	TRBV4-1	-	TRBJ1-6	CASSQRFTGTGDSPLHF	TGCGCCAGCAGCCAACGATTCACCGGGACAGGGGATTCACCCCTCCACTTT
13	-	TRBV11-2	-	TRBJ1-1	CASSLVGDTGTFF	TGTGCCAGCAGCTTAGTCGGAGATACGGGAACTTTCTTT
20	TRBD2	TRBV4-1	-	TRBJ2-5	CASSQLLQGTSGGARETQYF	TGCGCCAGCAGCCAACTACTCCAGGGGACTAGCGGGGGGGCTCGGGAGACCCAGTACTTC
13	-	TRBV28	-	TRBJ2-1	CASSFDSYNEQFF	TGTGCCAGCAGTTTCGACAGTTACAATGAGCAGTTCTTC
14	-	TRBV10-2	-	TRBJ2-5	CASSERSSRETQYF	TGCGCCAGCAGTGAGAGGAGCTCCCGGGAGACCCAGTACTTC
17	-	TRBV20-1	-	TRBJ2-3	CSARDGGGSSSTDTQYF	TGCAGTGCTAGAGATGGCGGAGGGAGCTCTAGCACAGATACGCAGTATTTT
13	-	TRBV7-6	few	TRBJ2-3	CASSARAADTQYF	TGTGCCAGCAGCGCCAGGGCAGCAGATACGCAGTATTTT
13	-	TRBV5-1	-	TRBJ1-1	CASSSPRERLAFF	TGCGCCAGCAGCTCCCCCAGGGAAAGGTTAGCTTTCTTT
16	-	TRBV6-1	-	TRBJ2-6	CASSLPQGTGANVLTF	TGTGCCAGCAGTCTCCCGCAGGGGACTGGGGCCAACGTCCTGACTTTC
13	-	TRBV10-3	few	TRBJ2-1	CAISTTGTNEQFF	TGTGCCATCAGTACGACAGGTACCAATGAGCAGTTCTTC
15	TRBD2	TRBV5-1	few	TRBJ2-5	CASSPKAGGVETQYF	TGCGCCAGCAGCCCCAAGGCGGGGGGCGTCGAGACCCAGTACTTC
13	-	TRBV28	medium-sized	TRBJ2-5	CASLPQLQETQYF	TGTGCCAGCCTCCCCCAGTTACAAGAGACCCAGTACTTC
15	TRBD1	TRBV7-3	-	TRBJ1-2	CASSLTRDSSYGYTF	TGTGCCAGCAGCTTAACTCGGGACAGTTCGTATGGCTACACCTTC
15	-	TRBV15	few	TRBJ2-5	CATSEGVAPQETQYF	TGTGCCACCAGCGAGGGGGTAGCCCCACAAGAGACCCAGTACTTC
14	TRBD1	TRBV28	-	TRBJ1-1	CASSFVGQDLGAFF	TGTGCCAGCAGCTTTGTGGGACAGGACCTGGGGGCTTTCTTT
14	-	TRBV20-1	-	TRBJ2-1	CSADPYSSYNEQFF	TGCAGTGCGGACCCATACAGCTCCTACAATGAGCAGTTCTTC
15	TRBD1	TRBV6-1	-	TRBJ2-1	CASRLTGGAGNEQFF	TGTGCCAGCAGACTTACAGGGGGCGCGGGCAATGAGCAGTTCTTC
15	-	TRBV7-6	-	TRBJ2-7	CASSLGQGGSYEQYF	TGTGCCAGCAGCTTAGGGCAGGGTGGGAGCTACGAGCAGTACTTC
15	-	TRBV6-1	-	TRBJ1-5	CASSEGQVNNQPQHF	TGTGCCAGCAGTGAAGGGCAGGTCAACAATCAGCCCCAGCATTTT
12	-	TRBV5-1	-	TRBJ2-7	CASGRIGYEQYF	TGCGCCAGTGGACGAATTGGGTACGAGCAGTACTTC
11	-	TRBV6-2/TRBV6-3	few	TRBJ1-1	CAARGNTEAFF	TGTGCCGCGAGAGGGAACACTGAAGCTTTCTTT
12	-	TRBV27	medium-sized	TRBJ1-5	CASSLLGQPQHF	TGTGCCAGCAGTTTATTAGGGCAGCCCCAGCATTTT
14	-	TRBV19	-	TRBJ1-5	CASGRDTSGEPQHF	TGTGCCAGTGGACGGGACACCTCAGGGGAGCCCCAGCATTTT
13	-	TRBV20-1	few	TRBJ1-1	CSARESWNTEAFF	TGCAGTGCTAGAGAGTCATGGAACACTGAAGCTTTCTTT
14	TRBD1	TRBV24-1	-	TRBJ1-1	CATRAGGVNTEAFF	TGTGCCACTAGGGCAGGGGGCGTGAACACTGAAGCTTTCTTT
15	TRBD1	TRBV7-2	few	TRBJ1-1	CASSPDRVGHTEAFF	TGTGCCAGCAGCCCCGACAGGGTGGGTCACACTGAAGCTTTCTTT
16	TRBD2	TRBV7-3	-	TRBJ2-3	CASSLRSGASTDTQYF	TGTGCCAGCAGCTTAAGGAGCGGGGCTAGCACAGATACGCAGTATTTT
15	-	TRBV7-2	-	TRBJ1-5	CASSPQTASNQPQHF	TGTGCCAGCAGCCCACAGACAGCTAGCAATCAGCCCCAGCATTTT
11	-	TRBV11-3	-	TRBJ2-1	CASSWYNEQFF	TGTGCCAGCAGCTGGTACAATGAGCAGTTCTTC
15	-	TRBV6-2/TRBV6-3	-	TRBJ2-5	CASSSPTGGQETQYF	TGTGCCAGCAGTTCCCCGACTGGCGGCCAAGAGACCCAGTACTTC
14	-	TRBV27	few	TRBJ2-3	CASSLRGGGDTQYF	TGTGCCAGCAGCCTAAGGGGGGGTGGAGATACGCAGTATTTT
13	TRBD1	TRBV6-1	-	TRBJ1-2	CASRVTGGDGYTF	TGTGCCAGCAGGGTGACAGGGGGCGATGGCTACACCTTC
12	-	TRBV7-9	medium-sized	TRBJ1-2	CASGGENYGYTF	TGTGCCAGCGGTGGAGAAAACTATGGCTACACCTTC
13	-	TRBV28	-	TRBJ1-5	CASSLTAVGPQHF	TGTGCCAGCAGTTTAACGGCGGTAGGGCCCCAGCATTTT
14	-	TRBV10-3	few	TRBJ1-5	CASSQGRSNQPQHF	TGTGCCAGCAGCCAGGGGCGTAGCAATCAGCCCCAGCATTTT
18	TRBD2	TRBV7-9	-	TRBJ2-7	CASSLSAGGGSLSYEQYF	TGTGCCAGCAGCTTGAGTGCTGGCGGGGGGTCTCTATCCTACGAGCAGTACTTC
13	-	TRBV19	-	TRBJ1-2	CASSSLGYHGYTF	TGTGCCAGTAGTTCGCTGGGATACCATGGCTACACCTTC
16	TRBD2	TRBV20-1	medium-sized	TRBJ2-5	CSAPEGLAGGRETQYF	TGCAGTGCCCCGGAGGGACTAGCGGGAGGAAGAGAGACCCAGTACTTC
15	-	TRBV27	-	TRBJ2-3	CASTPIDSRTDTQYF	TGTGCCAGCACCCCCATAGACTCCCGCACAGATACGCAGTATTTT
15	TRBD1	TRBV6-1	medium-sized	TRBJ2-7	CASRGTGFSSYEQYF	TGTGCCAGCCGCGGGACAGGGTTTAGCTCCTACGAGCAGTACTTC
16	TRBD2	TRBV5-1	-	TRBJ2-5	CASSLVPSGSQETQYF	TGCGCCAGCAGCTTGGTCCCTAGCGGGAGTCAAGAGACCCAGTACTTC